One sample yielded the 9 T cell receptor beta chains listed below, sequenced in a study of blood T cell repertoires in COVID-19. Assay: immunoSEQ multiplex PCR; the TCRdb copy retains only in-frame clones and omits some. Of some 180,000 clones detected, 75% to 95% appear once; the ten largest clones hold about 0.54%. Sequences were obtained from peripheral blood. The source is a man in his forties or fifties with acute or convalescent COVID-19.

This chain connects TRBV7-2 to TRBJ2-3; possible D gene TRBD2, 6 bases. The V gene lost 4 bases and the J gene lost 0 bases, with 14 bases spanning the gap. Germline CDR1 is SGHTA and CDR2 is FQGNSA. This CDR3 comprises 16 residues. The CDR3 nucleotides read TGTGCCAGCAGCTCTCGACTAGAACTTAGCACAGATACGCAGTATTTT. The encoded protein is CASSSRLELSTDTQYF. Filled out from reference TRBV7-2 and TRBJ2-3, the complete variable domain reads GAGVSQSPSNKVTEKGKDVELRCDPISGHTALYWYRQSLGQGLEFLIYFQGNSAPDKSGLPSDRFSAERTGGSVSTLTIQRTQQEDSAVYLCASSSRLELSTDTQYFGPGTRLTVL.

The rearrangement links TRBV3-1 (or the pseudogene TRBV3-2) to TRBJ1-1, with D tentatively TRBD1 (5 bases). V was clipped by 1 base and J by 2 bases, with 11 bases between them. CDR1 is LGHDT and CDR2 is YNNKEL in the germline V gene (reference sequence). This CDR3 has 15 residues. CDR3 DNA: TGTGCCAGCAGCCAAGCCTATGACAGAAACACTGAAGCTTTCTTT. It encodes CASSQAYDRNTEAFF.

The rearrangement joins TRBV5-5 to TRBJ2-7, with TRBD2 matching over 8 bases. The CDR3 is 15 amino acids. The junction had 9 bases not matched to a gene; V was cut back by 4 bases and J by 3 bases. Per the germline V gene, CDR1 is SGHKS and CDR2 is YYEKEE (reference sequence). The CDR3 bases are TGTGCCAGCAGCATTGCCGGGACTAGGAACTACGAGCAGTACGTC. Its protein product is CASSIAGTRNYEQYV.

The rearrangement uses TRBV19 and TRBJ1-2, with 8 bases lining up with TRBD1. This CDR3 comprises 15 residues. The J segment lost 4 bases and the V segment lost 10 bases, leaving 14 bases of the junction unmatched. Germline assignment: CDR1 LNHDA and CDR2 SQIVND (reference sequence). CDR3 DNA sequence: TGTGCCATCTCATGGGGAACAGGGACAGGCTATGGCTACACCTTC. It translates to CAISWGTGTGYGYTF. Full variable domain (outside the CDR3, taken from reference TRBV19 and TRBJ1-2): DGGITQSPKYLFRKEGQNVTLSCEQNLNHDAMYWYRQDPGQGLRLIYYSQIVNDFQKGDIAEGYSVSREKKESFPLTVTSAQKNPTAFYLCAISWGTGTGYGYTFGSGTRLTVV.

J is TRBJ1-3 and V is TRBV6-2 or TRBV6-3; no definite D call. Germline CDR1 is MNHEY and CDR2 is SVGEGT. The ends were cut back, 3 bases at V and 9 bases at J, with 15 bases in the middle. The CDR3 spans 14 residues. The DNA of the CDR3 is TGTGCCAGCAGTTATGGGCCAGCAGGCTCCACCATATATTTT. The encoded protein is CASSYGPAGSTIYF.

The V gene is TRBV13, the J gene TRBJ1-5, with 9 bases aligning to TRBD1. From germline, CDR1 is PRHDT and CDR2 FYEKMQ (reference sequence). The CDR3 has 16 amino acids. Trimming took 9 bases from V and 3 from J; bases not matched to a gene: 12. The CDR3, as DNA: TGTGCCAGGTCTTCCCGGGACAGGGTCCTCAATCAGCCCCAGCATTTT. Translation: CARSSRDRVLNQPQHF.

In this sample, this clone turned up once. The chain couples TRBV19 to TRBJ1-2, with a possible D match to TRBD1 (5 bases). This CDR3 has 15 residues. With 3 bases removed from V and 8 bases from J, the gap between germline ends came to 19 bases. The germline V gene has CDR1 LNHDA and CDR2 SQIVND (reference sequence). The CDR3 region is CASSIWGGGFGGYTF. CDR3 DNA sequence: TGTGCCAGTAGTATTTGGGGCGGGGGGTTCGGAGGCTACACCTTC.

V usage is TRBV5-5 and J usage is TRBJ2-1; the D is unclear. Between the trimmed V and J ends, which lost 5 bases and 8 bases, there was a span of 14 bases. Germline V gene data show CDR1 as SGHKS and CDR2 as YYEKEE (reference sequence). The CDR3 loop spans 13 amino acids. The chain's CDR3 is CASSLWVEDEQFF. CDR3 nucleotide sequence: TGTGCCAGCAGTTTATGGGTTGAGGATGAGCAGTTCTTC.

Points on this clone: Within the sample, other DNA sequences also encode this same CDR3. The chain links TRBV19 to TRBJ1-1; no firm D call. Between the trimmed V and J ends, which lost 3 bases and 1 base, there was a span of 6 bases. The CDR3 is 13 residues long. The germline CDR1 and CDR2 sequences are LNHDA and SQIVND (reference sequence). CDR3 in DNA: TGTGCCAGTAGTATTCCAGGGAACACTGAAGCTTTCTTT. This sequence encodes CASSIPGNTEAFF.